This entry lists 26 T cell receptor beta chains sequenced from one sample in a study of shared clonotypes between healthy human individuals. Method: immunoSEQ multiplex PCR; TCRdb's copy keeps in-frame clones and lacks some. This sample has around 500,000 clones, with 79% found just once. Sequencing was done on a sample of PBMCs. These TCRs come from a woman aged 40 to 55 in good health. Some clones in this sample may be carry-over from other donors' samples.

This clone was seen a single time. This chain joins TRBV4-1 and TRBJ2-1, with D perhaps matching TRBD2 (5 bases). The CDR3 runs 14 residues. V gave up 0 bases and J gave up 3 bases, with 6 bases separating them. Germline V gives CDR1 MGHRA, CDR2 YSYEKL. The CDR3 spells CASSQEGSYNEQFF. CDR3 nucleotides: TGCGCCAGCAGCCAAGAAGGGAGCTACAATGAGCAGTTCTTC.

V and J are TRBV2 and TRBJ1-1; D unresolved. The CDR3 spans 12 residues. V was trimmed by 3 bases and J by 8 bases, leaving 10 bases between them. Germline V CDR1 and CDR2: SNHLY, FYNNEI. CDR3 region: CASSDLLGEAFF. The CDR3 DNA follows: TGTGCCAGCAGTGATTTGTTAGGGGAAGCTTTCTTT.

This clone was counted between two and nine times. The chain has TRBV2 and TRBJ1-2; TRBD1 might be the D (6 bases). CDR3 length equals 15 residues. V lost 5 bases and J lost 3, with 16 bases in between. Germline V gene lookup returns CDR1 SNHLY and CDR2 FYNNEI. The CDR3 coding sequence is TGTGCCAGCAGTCAACAGGGTATTGCGGACTATGGCTACACCTTC. Protein: CASSQQGIADYGYTF.

The CDR3 DNA reads as TGTGCCAGCAGCCCCCGGGACAGGGGTATGGCCGGGGAGCTGTTTTTT. Residues: CASSPRDRGMAGELFF. This chain connects TRBV7-8 to TRBJ2-2; TRBD1 agrees at 10 bases. The V segment lost 5 bases and the J segment 6 bases; nucleotides outside the gene matches: 9. Germline V lookup: CDR1 SGHVS, CDR2 FQNEAQ. The length of the CDR3 is 16 residues.

The chain uses TRBV2 and TRBJ2-2; D may be TRBD2 (6 bases). The CDR3 runs 14 residues. The germline V and J ends were trimmed by 7 bases and 4 bases, with 13 bases remaining between them. Germline CDR1 reads SNHLY; CDR2 reads FYNNEI. CDR3 loop: CASTTTRITGELFF. In DNA form, the CDR3 reads TGTGCCAGCACCACGACTAGGATCACCGGGGAGCTGTTTTTT.

This chain uses TRBV25-1 with TRBJ1-4, with D possibly being TRBD1 (5 bases). CDR1 and CDR2 from the germline V gene are MGHDK and SYGVNS. V was cut by 6 bases and J by 3 bases, with 14 bases left in between. There are 15 residues in the CDR3. In DNA, the CDR3 is TGTGCCAGCAGACAGGCGGGACCACCTAATGAAAAACTGTTTTTT. This codes for CASRQAGPPNEKLFF.

The genes are TRBV5-1 and TRBJ1-4; D is unclear. The V end was cut by 0 bases, the J end by 7 bases, with 10 bases between. The CDR3 has 14 residues. The germline CDR1 and CDR2 sequences are SGHRS and YFSETQ. Written as DNA, the CDR3 is TGCGCCAGCAGCTTGGGGGGTTTGCGTGAAAAACTGTTTTTT. Its protein is CASSLGGLREKLFF.

The chain employs TRBV2 and TRBJ2-7, with D possibly being TRBD2 (6 bases). In germline, CDR1 is SNHLY, CDR2 FYNNEI. This CDR3 comprises 12 residues. V lost 7 bases and J lost 4, with 11 bases in between. CDR3 in amino acids: CASTREPYEQYF. For the CDR3, the DNA is TGTGCCAGCACTCGGGAGCCATACGAGCAGTACTTC.

This chain connects TRBV2 to TRBJ2-7, with 9 bases fitting TRBD2. CDR3 length: 15 amino acids. V trimming: 6 bases; J trimming: 2 bases; junction bases outside the gene matches: 8. Looked up from germline, CDR1 is SNHLY and CDR2 is FYNNEI. Written as DNA, the CDR3 is TGTGCCAGCAGGGGACTAGCCCCGAACGCCTACGAGCAGTACTTC. The encoded protein is CASRGLAPNAYEQYF. Supplemented by reference TRBV2 and TRBJ2-7, the full variable domain reads EPEVTQTPSHQVTQMGQEVILRCVPISNHLYFYWYRQILGQKVEFLVSFYNNEISEKSEIFDDQFSVERPDGSNFTLKIRSTKLEDSAMYFCASRGLAPNAYEQYFGPGTRLTVT.

The CDR3 loop is CASSSGLAGADEQFF. The CDR3 region has the DNA TGTGCCAGCAGCTCCGGACTAGCGGGAGCCGATGAGCAGTTCTTC. V is TRBV7-3 and J is TRBJ2-1; 13 nucleotides align to TRBD2. J was trimmed by 8 bases and V by 4 bases; bases with no gene match: 5. The CDR3 runs 15 residues. Germline V gene data show CDR1 as SGHTA and CDR2 as FQGTGA. Full variable domain (missing parts from reference TRBV7-3 and TRBJ2-1): GAGVSQTPSNKVTEKGKYVELRCDPISGHTALYWYRQSLGQGPEFLIYFQGTGAADDSGLPNDRFFAVRPEGSVSTLKIQRTERGDSAVYLCASSSGLAGADEQFFGPGTRLTVL.

The gene calls are TRBV19 and TRBJ1-1; 7 nucleotides line up with TRBD1. Germline lookup yields CDR1 LNHDA and CDR2 SQIVND (reference sequence). The CDR3 extends over 14 amino acids. The V gene end was trimmed by 3 bases and the J gene end by 3 bases; junction bases not matched to a gene: 4. The CDR3 is CASSITGVDTEAFF. DNA of the CDR3: TGTGCCAGTAGTATTACAGGGGTCGACACTGAAGCTTTCTTT.

This sequence joins TRBV28 and TRBJ2-1, with 12 bases fitting TRBD2. The ends lost 0 bases at V and 9 bases at J; junction bases unmatched: 9. CDR1 and CDR2 (germline): MDHEN, SYDVKM. The CDR3 is 17 amino acids. This CDR3 is CASSLWLGLAGGVEQFF. Here the CDR3 DNA reads TGTGCCAGCAGTTTATGGTTGGGACTAGCGGGTGGGGTTGAGCAGTTCTTC. The variable domain in full, completed from reference TRBV28 and TRBJ2-1, reads DVKVTQSSRYLVKRTGEKVFLECVQDMDHENMFWYRQDPGLGLRLIYFSYDVKMKEKGDIPEGYSVSREKKERFSLILESASTNQTSMYLCASSLWLGLAGGVEQFFGPGTRLTVL.

This chain uses TRBV29-1 with TRBJ2-3, with 11 bases that match TRBD2. CDR3 size: 15 residues. Germline CDR1 reads SQVTM; CDR2 reads ANQGSEA. J lost 5 bases, V lost 5 bases, and 9 bases had no gene match. CDR3 in amino acids: CSVPDTSGRGDTQYF. In DNA, the CDR3 is TGCAGCGTTCCGGATACTAGCGGGAGAGGAGATACGCAGTATTTT.

The sample holds one count of this clone. The chain recombines TRBV10-3 with TRBJ2-7, with D perhaps TRBD1 (6 bases). V was shortened by 8 bases and J by 5 bases, with 19 bases between the two germline ends. The germline V gene has CDR1 ENHRY and CDR2 SYGVKD. This CDR3 is built from 14 residues. The CDR3, as DNA: TGTGCCATCGGGGACACTGGTACTCGGGACGAGCAGTACTTC. The encoded protein is CAIGDTGTRDEQYF.

About this clone itself: A read error may explain this, as a much larger clone is one base away. This CDR3 is also generated by other DNA sequences in the sample. The chain joins TRBV28 to TRBJ2-7; D gene uncertain. Germline CDR1 reads MDHEN; CDR2 reads SYDVKM. This CDR3 spans 11 amino acids. Trimming stripped 2 bases from V and 4 bases from J, with 3 bases between. The CDR3 DNA sequence: TGTGCCAGCAGTTTAAGGTACGAGCAGTACTTC. This gives the protein CASSLRYEQYF.

This clone is a singleton in its sample. The genes are TRBV27 and TRBJ1-2; possible D gene TRBD1, 5 bases. V lost 10 bases to trimming and J lost 6 bases, with 12 bases between them. The CDR3 is 11 amino acids. CDR1 is MNHEY, CDR2 SMNVEV, per germline (reference sequence). In DNA form, the CDR3 reads TGTGCCACCAAGGGGTGGCATGGCTACACCTTC. This encodes CATKGWHGYTF.

The genes are TRBV28 and TRBJ2-3; D may be TRBD2 (5 bases). Germline CDR1 reads MDHEN; CDR2 reads SYDVKM. Deletions cut 4 bases from V and 2 bases from J, with 7 bases between. This CDR3 comprises 13 residues. This chain's CDR3 is CASSSGITDTQYF. The CDR3 region has the DNA TGTGCCAGCAGTTCGGGGATCACAGATACGCAGTATTTT.

This clone appeared a single time. The V gene is TRBV7-9, the J gene TRBJ2-3, with 9 bases matching TRBD2. This CDR3 is 15 amino acids long. V was pared by 3 bases and J by 4 bases, with 5 bases of the junction left unmatched. Germline V gene lookup returns CDR1 SEHNR and CDR2 FQNEAQ (reference sequence). CDR3 residues: CASSFLAGSSDTQYF. As DNA, the CDR3 is TGTGCCAGCAGCTTTCTAGCGGGAAGCTCAGATACGCAGTATTTT.

This chain joins TRBV7-3 and TRBJ2-6; 7 nucleotides line up with TRBD2. Germline loops: CDR1 SGHTA, CDR2 FQGTGA. J was trimmed by 0 bases and V by 1 base; bases with no gene match: 6. The CDR3 spans 18 residues. The CDR3 nucleotides read TGTGCCAGCAGCTTAATCCCGGGAGGTTTCTCTGGGGCCAACGTCCTGACTTTC. Residues: CASSLIPGGFSGANVLTF.

In its sample, this clone was seen many times. The V and J genes are TRBV30 and TRBJ2-7, with a tentative D call TRBD2 (6 bases). V lost 3 bases and J 3 bases, leaving 12 bases between the germline ends. The length of the CDR3 is 13 residues. Germline V CDR1 and CDR2: GTSNPN, SVGIG (reference sequence). The CDR3 region is CAWRGGAGYEQYF. For the CDR3, the DNA is TGTGCCTGGAGGGGGGGAGCCGGCTACGAGCAGTACTTC.

This chain links TRBV2 with TRBJ2-1, with 10 bases fitting TRBD2. Unmatched junction bases numbered 6, after V lost 2 bases and J lost 8 bases. Germline V gene lookup returns CDR1 SNHLY and CDR2 FYNNEI. The CDR3 is 15 residues long. CDR3 DNA sequence: TGTGCCAGCAGTGAAACGGCTAGCGGGAGTGATGAGCAGTTCTTC. It is translated as CASSETASGSDEQFF. The complete variable domain, with remaining parts taken from reference TRBV2 and TRBJ2-1, reads EPEVTQTPSHQVTQMGQEVILRCVPISNHLYFYWYRQILGQKVEFLVSFYNNEISEKSEIFDDQFSVERPDGSNFTLKIRSTKLEDSAMYFCASSETASGSDEQFFGPGTRLTVL.

This clone was seen a single time. The chain carries TRBV21-1 and TRBJ2-3; TRBD1, the table's D call, was not compared with the DNA. TRBV21-1 is deemed a pseudogene. This CDR3 comprises 17 residues. In nucleotides, the CDR3 is TGTGCCAGCAGCGAAAGCTGGCCTCGGGACAGATGGTATACGCAGTATTTT. Its translation is CASSESWPRDRWYTQYF.

Many counts were recorded for this clone. This chain joins TRBV7-3 and TRBJ2-7; 11 positions match TRBD2. Germline trimming cut 0 bases from V and 2 bases from J; bases unmatched to any gene: 9. CDR3 length equals 18 residues. Per germline, CDR1 SGHTA and CDR2 FQGTGA. The CDR3 loop is CASSLTSSGRSSPYEQYF. CDR3 nucleotides: TGTGCCAGCAGCTTAACCTCTAGCGGGAGGAGTAGCCCCTACGAGCAGTACTTC.

This clone came up a few times. The rearrangement joins TRBV7-8 to TRBJ2-1, with D maybe TRBD2 (6 bases). Germline CDR1 reads SGHVS; CDR2 reads FQNEAQ. V was cut by 2 bases and J by 4 bases, with 18 bases left in between. The CDR3 covers 17 residues. Here the CDR3 reads CASSLRRGPSGYNEQFF. The CDR3 DNA reads TGTGCCAGCAGCTTAAGGAGGGGTCCCTCAGGGTACAATGAGCAGTTCTTC.

The V gene is TRBV5-8, the J gene TRBJ2-7, with TRBD1 matching 11 bases. CDR1 is SGHTS, CDR2 YDEGEE, per germline. CDR3 length: 15 amino acids. J gave up 5 bases and V 1 base, and 5 bases lay outside the gene matches. Here the CDR3 DNA reads TGTGCCAGCAGCTTGCAAGGGACAGGGGGAGACGAGCAGTACTTC. Protein product: CASSLQGTGGDEQYF.

The chain recombines TRBV10-3 with TRBJ1-5; D is unresolved. The CDR3 extends over 12 amino acids. Germline CDR1 ENHRY, CDR2 SYGVKD. Between the trimmed V and J ends, which lost 5 bases and 6 bases, there was a span of 8 bases. CDR3: CAISTLSQPQHF. DNA of the CDR3: TGTGCCATCAGTACCCTAAGTCAGCCCCAGCATTTT.